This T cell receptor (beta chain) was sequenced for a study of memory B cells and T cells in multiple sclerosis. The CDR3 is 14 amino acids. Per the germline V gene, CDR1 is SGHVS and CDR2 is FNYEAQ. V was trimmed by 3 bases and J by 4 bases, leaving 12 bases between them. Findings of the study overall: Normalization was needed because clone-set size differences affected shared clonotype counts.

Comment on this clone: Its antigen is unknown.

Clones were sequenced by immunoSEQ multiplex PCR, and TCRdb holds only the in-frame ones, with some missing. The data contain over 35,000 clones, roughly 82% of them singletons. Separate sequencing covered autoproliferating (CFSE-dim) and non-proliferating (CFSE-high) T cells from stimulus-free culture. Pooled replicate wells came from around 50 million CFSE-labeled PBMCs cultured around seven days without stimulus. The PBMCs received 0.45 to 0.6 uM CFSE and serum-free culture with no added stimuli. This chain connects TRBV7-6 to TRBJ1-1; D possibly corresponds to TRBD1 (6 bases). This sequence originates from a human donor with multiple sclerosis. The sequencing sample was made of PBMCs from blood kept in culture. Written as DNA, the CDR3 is TGTGCCAGCAGCTTGGGGGCAGGGACCACTGAAGCTTTCTTT. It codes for CASSLGAGTTEAFF.